This T cell receptor beta chain was documented in a study of monozygotic twins with inflammatory bowel disease. Broader study findings: There was no support for any single strong signal or clonotype associated with IBD.

To note about this clonotype: Its antigen is currently unknown.

Germline V gene sequence: CDR1 DFQATT, CDR2 SNEGSKA (reference sequence). This CDR3 comprises 14 residues. After skipping T cell sorting, the authors isolated total RNA from whole blood. UMIs containing a 6-nucleotide sample barcode were added via template switching. TCRalpha and TCRbeta cDNA underwent two nested PCRs of roughly 15 and 9 cycles. TCRdb processed the 5' RACE reads again and assigns one entry to each CDR3 protein, with no DNA. Here the sample table reports approximately 120,000 distinct CDR3 sequences. The clonotype comes from a human donor with ulcerative colitis or Crohn's disease, or a healthy co-twin of an affected twin (not recorded which). The V and J genes are TRBV20-1 and TRBJ1-5; TCRdb returns TRBD1, unconfirmable since there is no DNA. Sample: blood. The CDR3: CSARQGRSNQPQHF.